The 18 T cell receptor beta chains reported below all come from one sample, sequenced in a study of neurological immune-mediated disorders (dated by TCRdb to between 2019 and 2020). Preparation of the library involved 5' RACE. The run used an Illumina HiSeq 2500. The public reads were run again by TCRdb, first through fastp at Q25 and then through MiXCR, and only productive beta chains were kept. Each entry merges the rows of one CDR3 protein and shows their most common DNA and genes. The sample has some 83,000 distinct CDR3 sequences on record, 2.6% of them singletons. Of the sample, around 1.1% falls within the top ten clones. Material for sequencing was PBMCs. The receptors derive from a woman in her thirties with multiple sclerosis.

This clonotype was seen many times. V gene TRBV10-3 combines with J gene TRBJ1-5, with D uncertain. The V and J ends lost 10 bases and 2 bases respectively, with 15 bases between them. The germline CDR1 and CDR2 sequences are ENHRY and SYGVKD. The CDR3 runs to 14 residues. The CDR3 DNA is TGTGCCACGGGCGGAGGAGTGGGCAATCAGCCCCAGCATTTT. This gives the protein CATGGGVGNQPQHF.

Ten or more counts support this clonotype. The chain employs TRBV20-1 and TRBJ2-5; D is unclear. Looked up from germline, CDR1 is DFQATT and CDR2 is SNEGSKA (reference sequence). There are 13 residues in the CDR3. V was pared by 1 base and J by 2 bases, with 8 bases between. The CDR3 DNA reads as TGCAGTGCTAGAGGGACCTCGCAAGAGACCCAGTACTTC. It codes for CSARGTSQETQYF.

In its sample, this clonotype was seen many times. CDR3 nucleotides: TGTGCCAGCAGCGCCCGCGTTGGCGGGCCCTATACGCAGTATTTT. Protein: CASSARVGGPYTQYF. The rearrangement joins TRBV9 to TRBJ2-3, with a tentative D call TRBD2 (5 bases). The germline gives CDR1 SGDLS, CDR2 YYNGEE. The germline V and J ends were trimmed by 3 bases and 7 bases, with 18 bases remaining between them. The length of the CDR3 is 15 residues.

This clonotype has a count of ten or more. This rearrangement joins TRBV27 to TRBJ2-7; 8 bases are shared with TRBD2. This CDR3 is built from 14 residues. Germline CDR1 is MNHEY and CDR2 is SMNVEV (reference sequence). The trim removed 4 bases at V and 7 bases at J, leaving 9 bases unmatched. In DNA form, the CDR3 reads TGTGCCAGCAGTTCGCAGCGGATAGCGGGGGAGCAGTACTTC. Residues: CASSSQRIAGEQYF.

This clonotype came up many times. V usage is TRBV7-2 and J usage is TRBJ2-2; D might be TRBD1 or TRBD2, each matching 5 bases. CDR3 length equals 14 residues. The germline V and J ends were trimmed by 5 bases and 7 bases, with 14 bases remaining between them. Germline V gives CDR1 SGHTA, CDR2 FQGNSA. In DNA form, the CDR3 reads TGTGCCAGCAGCGCTAGAGAGGGGCACGGGGAGCTGTTTTTT. Its translation: CASSAREGHGELFF.

This clonotype has ten or more counts. The V call is TRBV5-1, the J call TRBJ2-5, with 8 bases that match TRBD2. V gave up 0 bases and J gave up 1 base; unmatched junction bases: 2. Germline assignment: CDR1 SGHRS and CDR2 YFSETQ. CDR3 length: 15 residues. The chain's CDR3 is CASSLAGTSQETQYF. The DNA of the CDR3 is TGCGCCAGCAGCTTGGCCGGGACTAGCCAAGAGACCCAGTACTTC.

This clonotype has a count of ten or more. The J gene is TRBJ2-3, the V gene TRBV5-6; TRBD2 might be the D (6 bases). Trimming left V 4 bases short and J 1 base short, with 19 bases between. Germline-derived CDR1 and CDR2 are SGHDT and YYEEEE. The CDR3 is 17 amino acids. CDR3 in DNA: TGTGCCAGCAGCGCAGTCCCAGGCGGAGGGGGCACAGATACGCAGTATTTT. It is translated as CASSAVPGGGGTDTQYF.

This clonotype has a count of ten or more. V is TRBV7-9 and J is TRBJ1-2; D may be TRBD1 (5 bases). Germline V gene sequence: CDR1 SEHNR, CDR2 FQNEAQ (reference sequence). This CDR3 has 15 amino acids. Trimming removed 5 bases from V and 3 bases from J, with 16 bases in between. The CDR3 DNA sequence: TGTGCCAGCAGCAAAGAGGGGAGTGCCTACTATGGCTACACCTTC. Translating gives CASSKEGSAYYGYTF.

As regards this clonotype: A much larger clonotype is one base distant, so this may be a read error. This chain connects TRBV20-1 to TRBJ1-5; no definite D call. This CDR3 has 15 amino acids. Germline lookup yields CDR1 DFQATT and CDR2 SNEGSKA (reference sequence). CDR3 nucleotides: TGCAGTGCTAGAGACGAACAGTATAGCAATCAGCACCAGCATTTT. Its protein is CSARDEQYSNQHQHF.

This clonotype was detected ten times or more. This chain connects TRBV5-1 to TRBJ2-7, with 8 nucleotides matching TRBD1. In germline, CDR1 is SGHRS, CDR2 YFSETQ. The trim removed 7 bases at V and 3 bases at J, leaving 9 bases unmatched. This CDR3 contains 14 residues. The DNA for the CDR3 is TGCGCCAGCGGATCCGGGACAGGAGACTACGAGCAGTACTTC. The encoded protein is CASGSGTGDYEQYF.

This clonotype was counted at least ten times. The chain uses TRBV20-1 and TRBJ2-1, with D possibly being TRBD1 (5 bases). The V and J ends lost 2 bases and 9 bases respectively, with 17 bases between them. This CDR3 comprises 14 residues. The V gene's germline CDR1 is DFQATT and CDR2 SNEGSKA (reference sequence). The CDR3 nucleotides read TGCAGTGCTAGATCCGCAGGGATAGCCGTTGAGCAGTTCTTC. Protein product: CSARSAGIAVEQFF.

This clonotype was picked up many times. The chain has TRBV4-3 and TRBJ1-6, with 11 bases fitting TRBD1. This CDR3 region has 15 residues. V trimming: 3 bases; J trimming: 10 bases; junction bases outside the gene matches: 5. CDR1 LGHNA and CDR2 YSLEER come from the germline V gene. CDR3 protein: CASSQPGTGGSPLHF. CDR3 DNA: TGCGCCAGCAGCCAGCCCGGGACAGGGGGATCACCCCTCCACTTT.

This clonotype was counted at least ten times. The chain recombines TRBV29-1 with TRBJ1-2, with unresolved D. V was shortened by 2 bases and J by 0 bases, with 10 bases between the two germline ends. This CDR3 is built from 14 residues. The germline CDR1 and CDR2 sequences are SQVTM and ANQGSEA. The CDR3 DNA reads TGCAGCGTTGAATTCTTCGGGGCTAACTATGGCTACACCTTC. It yields the protein CSVEFFGANYGYTF.

This clonotype was seen repeatedly, ten times or more. The gene calls are TRBV7-2 and TRBJ2-1; tentatively, D is TRBD1 (6 bases). The germline gives CDR1 SGHTA, CDR2 FQGNSA. The CDR3 runs to 15 residues. The V end lost 2 bases, the J end lost 2 bases, and 10 bases lay between the germline ends. This CDR3 is CASSLSEGAYNEQFF. CDR3 nucleotide sequence: TGTGCCAGCAGCTTAAGCGAGGGGGCCTACAATGAGCAGTTCTTC.

This clonotype was seen many times. The rearrangement uses TRBV11-2 and TRBJ2-3; TRBD1 matches at 7 bases. CDR1 and CDR2 from the germline V gene are SGHAT and FQNNGV. The length of the CDR3 is 16 residues. The V gene end was trimmed by 5 bases and the J gene end by 2 bases; junction bases not matched to a gene: 10. The CDR3 reads CASSTRTGALTDTQYF. DNA of the CDR3: TGTGCCAGCAGCACCCGCACAGGGGCCCTCACAGATACGCAGTATTTT.

This clonotype was detected many times. V is TRBV12-3 or TRBV12-4 and J is TRBJ2-7, with 11 nucleotides matching TRBD2. The CDR3 totals 14 residues. The J segment lost 3 bases and the V segment lost 6 bases, leaving 4 bases of the junction unmatched. The CDR3 protein is CASRLAGVRYEQYF. Here the CDR3 DNA reads TGTGCCAGCAGACTAGCGGGAGTCCGCTACGAGCAGTACTTC.

This clonotype was picked up many times. The chain is built from TRBV9 and TRBJ2-3, with D perhaps TRBD1 (5 bases). From germline, CDR1 is SGDLS and CDR2 YYNGEE. The CDR3 totals 15 residues. V was pared by 0 bases and J by 0 bases, with 8 bases between. The CDR3 region has the DNA TGTGCCAGCAGCGTAGGTTCAGGGAGCACAGATACGCAGTATTTT. It codes for CASSVGSGSTDTQYF.

This clonotype was detected ten times or more. This chain connects TRBV20-1 to TRBJ1-1; D may be TRBD1 (5 bases). CDR1 DFQATT and CDR2 SNEGSKA come from the germline V gene (reference sequence). The CDR3 consists of 11 residues. V lost 5 bases and J lost 7, with 11 bases in between. DNA of the CDR3: TGCAGTGCTGGGGGAGCGGTTGAAGCTTTCTTT. Translating it yields CSAGGAVEAFF.